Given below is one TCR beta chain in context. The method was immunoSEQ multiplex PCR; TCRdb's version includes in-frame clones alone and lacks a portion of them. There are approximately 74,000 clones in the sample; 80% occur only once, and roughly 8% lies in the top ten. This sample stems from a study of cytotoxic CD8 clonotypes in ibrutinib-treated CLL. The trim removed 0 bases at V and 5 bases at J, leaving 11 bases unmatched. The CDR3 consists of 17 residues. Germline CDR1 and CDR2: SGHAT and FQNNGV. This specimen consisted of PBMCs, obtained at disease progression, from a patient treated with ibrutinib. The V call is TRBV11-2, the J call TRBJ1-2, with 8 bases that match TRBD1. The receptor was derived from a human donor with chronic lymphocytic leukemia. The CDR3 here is CASSLDPQGASHYGYTF. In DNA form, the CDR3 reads TGTGCCAGCAGCTTAGATCCCCAGGGGGCCTCCCATTATGGCTACACCTTC.